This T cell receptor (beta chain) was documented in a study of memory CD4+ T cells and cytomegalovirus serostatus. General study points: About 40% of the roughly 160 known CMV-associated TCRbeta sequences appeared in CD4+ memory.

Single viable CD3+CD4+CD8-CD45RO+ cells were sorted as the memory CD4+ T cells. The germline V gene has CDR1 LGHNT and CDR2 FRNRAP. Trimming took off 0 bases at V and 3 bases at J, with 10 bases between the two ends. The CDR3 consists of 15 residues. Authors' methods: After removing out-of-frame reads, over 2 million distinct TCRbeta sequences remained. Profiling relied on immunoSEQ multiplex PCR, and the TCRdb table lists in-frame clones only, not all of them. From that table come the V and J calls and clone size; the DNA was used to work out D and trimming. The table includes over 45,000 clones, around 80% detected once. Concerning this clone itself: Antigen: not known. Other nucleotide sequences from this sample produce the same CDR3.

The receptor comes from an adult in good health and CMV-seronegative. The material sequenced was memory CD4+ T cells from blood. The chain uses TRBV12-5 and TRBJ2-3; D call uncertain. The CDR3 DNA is TGTGCTAGTGGTTTGGTACTTGGCCCGACAGATACGCAGTATTTT. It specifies CASGLVLGPTDTQYF.